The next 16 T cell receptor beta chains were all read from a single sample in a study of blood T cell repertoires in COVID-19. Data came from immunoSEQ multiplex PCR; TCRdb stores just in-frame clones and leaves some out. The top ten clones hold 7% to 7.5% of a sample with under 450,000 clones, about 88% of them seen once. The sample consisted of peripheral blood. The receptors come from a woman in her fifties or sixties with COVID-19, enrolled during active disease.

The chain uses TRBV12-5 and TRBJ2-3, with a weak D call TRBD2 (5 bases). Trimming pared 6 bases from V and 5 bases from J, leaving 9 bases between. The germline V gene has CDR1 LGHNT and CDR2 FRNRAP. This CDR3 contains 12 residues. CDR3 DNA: TGTGCTAGTGGGGATGAGGGAGATACGCAGTATTTT. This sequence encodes CASGDEGDTQYF.

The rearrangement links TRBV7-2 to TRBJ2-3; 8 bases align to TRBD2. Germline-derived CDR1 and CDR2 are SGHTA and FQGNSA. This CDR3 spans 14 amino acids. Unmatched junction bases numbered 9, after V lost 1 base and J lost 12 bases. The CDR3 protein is CASSLGVGAGGQYF. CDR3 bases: TGTGCCAGCAGCTTAGGGGTAGGGGCGGGAGGCCAGTATTTT.

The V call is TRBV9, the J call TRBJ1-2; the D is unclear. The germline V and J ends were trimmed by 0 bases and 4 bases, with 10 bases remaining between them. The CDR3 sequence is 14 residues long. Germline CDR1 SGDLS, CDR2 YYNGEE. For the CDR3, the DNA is TGTGCCAGCAGCGTAGCTAGCCCAAGCTATGGCTACACCTTC. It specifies CASSVASPSYGYTF.

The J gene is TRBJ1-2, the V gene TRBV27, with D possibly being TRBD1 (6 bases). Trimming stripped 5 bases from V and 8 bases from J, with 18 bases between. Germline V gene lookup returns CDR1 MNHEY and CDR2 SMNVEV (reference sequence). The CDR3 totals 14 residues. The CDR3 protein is CASSPPGAGRGYTF. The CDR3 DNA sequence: TGTGCCAGCAGTCCCCCAGGGGCTGGGAGAGGCTACACCTTC.

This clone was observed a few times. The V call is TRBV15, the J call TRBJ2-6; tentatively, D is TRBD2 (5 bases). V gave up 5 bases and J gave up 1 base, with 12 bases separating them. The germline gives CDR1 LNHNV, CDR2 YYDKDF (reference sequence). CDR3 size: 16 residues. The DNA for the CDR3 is TGTGCCACCAGCCGCGCGGGTGGTTCTGGGGCCAACGTCCTGACTTTC. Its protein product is CATSRAGGSGANVLTF.

CDR3: CAWSRTSGRETQYF. CDR3 nucleotide sequence: TGTGCCTGGAGTCGGACTAGCGGGAGAGAGACCCAGTACTTC. The rearrangement links TRBV30 to TRBJ2-5; the match to TRBD2 covers 13 bases. V was pared by 2 bases and J by 4 bases, with 1 base of the junction left unmatched. Germline lookup yields CDR1 GTSNPN and CDR2 SVGIG (reference sequence). This CDR3 contains 14 residues.

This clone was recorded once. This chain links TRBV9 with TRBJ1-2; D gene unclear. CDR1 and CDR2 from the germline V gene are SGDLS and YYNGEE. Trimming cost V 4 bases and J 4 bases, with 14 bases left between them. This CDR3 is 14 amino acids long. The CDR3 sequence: CASSPQIYPYGYTF. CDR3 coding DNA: TGTGCCAGCAGCCCACAGATCTATCCCTATGGCTACACCTTC.

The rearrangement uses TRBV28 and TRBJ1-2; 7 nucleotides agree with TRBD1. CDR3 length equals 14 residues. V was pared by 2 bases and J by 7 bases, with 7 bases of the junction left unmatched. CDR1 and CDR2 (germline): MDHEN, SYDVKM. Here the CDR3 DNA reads TGTGCCAGCAGTTTACCCACAGGGGCGAGTGGCTACACCTTC. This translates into CASSLPTGASGYTF.

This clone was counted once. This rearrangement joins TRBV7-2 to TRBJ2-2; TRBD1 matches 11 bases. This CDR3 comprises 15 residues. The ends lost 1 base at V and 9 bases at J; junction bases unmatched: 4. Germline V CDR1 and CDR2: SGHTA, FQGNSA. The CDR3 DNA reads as TGTGCCAGCAGCTTAGAGGACAGGGGGCGAAGGGAGCTGTTTTTT. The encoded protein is CASSLEDRGRRELFF.

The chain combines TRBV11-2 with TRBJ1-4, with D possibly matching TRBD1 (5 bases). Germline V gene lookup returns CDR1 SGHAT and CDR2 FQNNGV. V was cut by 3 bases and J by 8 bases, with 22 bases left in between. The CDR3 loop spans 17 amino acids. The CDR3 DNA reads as TGTGCCAGCAGCTTTCACTTATCCCGCAGGGTAGAGGAAAAACTGTTTTTT. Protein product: CASSFHLSRRVEEKLFF.

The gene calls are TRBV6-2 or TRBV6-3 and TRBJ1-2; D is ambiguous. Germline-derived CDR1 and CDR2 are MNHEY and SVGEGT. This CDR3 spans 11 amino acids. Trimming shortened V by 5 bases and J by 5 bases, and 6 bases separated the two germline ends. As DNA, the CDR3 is TGTGCCAGCAGTCCGGGTTATGGCTACACCTTC. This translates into CASSPGYGYTF.

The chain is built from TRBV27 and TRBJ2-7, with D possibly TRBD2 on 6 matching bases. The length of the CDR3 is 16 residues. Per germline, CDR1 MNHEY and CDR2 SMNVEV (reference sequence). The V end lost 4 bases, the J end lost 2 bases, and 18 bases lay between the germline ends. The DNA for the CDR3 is TGTGCCAGCAGTTCCATTTACGGGACGGGGGCCTACGAGCAGTACTTC. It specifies CASSSIYGTGAYEQYF.

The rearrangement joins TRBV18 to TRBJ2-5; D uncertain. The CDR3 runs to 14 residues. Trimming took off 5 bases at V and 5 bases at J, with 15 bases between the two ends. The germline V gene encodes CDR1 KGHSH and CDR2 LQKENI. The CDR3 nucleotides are TGTGCCAGCTCATCCCCCTCCGTCCGGGAGACCCAGTACTTC. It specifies CASSSPSVRETQYF.

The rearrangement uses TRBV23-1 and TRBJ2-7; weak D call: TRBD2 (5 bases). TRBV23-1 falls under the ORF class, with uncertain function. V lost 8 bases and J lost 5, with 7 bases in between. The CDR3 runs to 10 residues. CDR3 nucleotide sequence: TGCGCCAGCGGGGAGAACGAGCAGTACTTC. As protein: CASGENEQYF.

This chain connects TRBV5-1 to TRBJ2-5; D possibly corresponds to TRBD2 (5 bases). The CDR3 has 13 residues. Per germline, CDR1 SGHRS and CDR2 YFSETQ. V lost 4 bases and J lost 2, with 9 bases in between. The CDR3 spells CASSLPGQETQYF. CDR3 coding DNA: TGCGCCAGCAGCCTACCGGGGCAAGAGACCCAGTACTTC.

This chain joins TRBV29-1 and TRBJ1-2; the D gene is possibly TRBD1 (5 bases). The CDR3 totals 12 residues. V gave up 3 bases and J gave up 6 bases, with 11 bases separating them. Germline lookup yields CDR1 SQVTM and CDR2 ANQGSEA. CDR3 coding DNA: TGCAGCGTTGACTCAGGGATCAATGGCTACACCTTC. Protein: CSVDSGINGYTF.